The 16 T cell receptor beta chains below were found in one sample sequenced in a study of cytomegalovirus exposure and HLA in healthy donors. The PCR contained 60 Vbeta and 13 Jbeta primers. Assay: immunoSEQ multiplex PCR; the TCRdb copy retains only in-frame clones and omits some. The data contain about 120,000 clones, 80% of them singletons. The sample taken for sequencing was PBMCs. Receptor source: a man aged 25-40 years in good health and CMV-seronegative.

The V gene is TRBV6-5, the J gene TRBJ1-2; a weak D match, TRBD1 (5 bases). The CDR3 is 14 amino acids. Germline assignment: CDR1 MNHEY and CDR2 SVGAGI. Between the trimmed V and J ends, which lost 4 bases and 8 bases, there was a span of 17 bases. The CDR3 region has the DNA TGTGCCAGCAGTTCCCAGGGTCTCATTGAGGGCTACACCTTC. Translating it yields CASSSQGLIEGYTF.

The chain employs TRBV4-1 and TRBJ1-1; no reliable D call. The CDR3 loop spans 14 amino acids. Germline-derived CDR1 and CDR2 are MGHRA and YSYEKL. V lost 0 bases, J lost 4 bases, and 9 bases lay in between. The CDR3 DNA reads TGCGCCAGCAGCCAAGATTCGGGGATCACTGAAGCTTTCTTT. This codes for CASSQDSGITEAFF.

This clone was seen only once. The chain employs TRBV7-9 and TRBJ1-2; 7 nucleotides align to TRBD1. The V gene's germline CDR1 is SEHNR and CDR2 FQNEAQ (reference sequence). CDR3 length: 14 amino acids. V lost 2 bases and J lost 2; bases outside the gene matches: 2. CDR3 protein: CASSLLGQNYGYTF. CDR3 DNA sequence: TGTGCCAGCAGCTTACTGGGACAGAACTATGGCTACACCTTC. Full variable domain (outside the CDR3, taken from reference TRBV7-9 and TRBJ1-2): DTGVSQNPRHKITKRGQNVTFRCDPISEHNRLYWYRQTLGQGPEFLTYFQNEAQLEKSRLLSDRFSAERPKGSFSTLEIQRTEQGDSAMYLCASSLLGQNYGYTFGSGTRLTVV.

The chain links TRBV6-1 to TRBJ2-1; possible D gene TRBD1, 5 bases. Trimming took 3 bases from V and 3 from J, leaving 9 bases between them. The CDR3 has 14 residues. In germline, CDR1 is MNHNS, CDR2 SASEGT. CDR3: CASSESGIYNEQFF. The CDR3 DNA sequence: TGTGCCAGCAGTGAGTCAGGGATCTACAATGAGCAGTTCTTC.

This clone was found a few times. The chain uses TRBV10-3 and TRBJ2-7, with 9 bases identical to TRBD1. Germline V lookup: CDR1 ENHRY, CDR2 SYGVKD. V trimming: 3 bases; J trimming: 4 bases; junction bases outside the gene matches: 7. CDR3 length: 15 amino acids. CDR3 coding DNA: TGTGCCATCAGTGAACACGGGACAGGGCTGTACGAGCAGTACTTC. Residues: CAISEHGTGLYEQYF.

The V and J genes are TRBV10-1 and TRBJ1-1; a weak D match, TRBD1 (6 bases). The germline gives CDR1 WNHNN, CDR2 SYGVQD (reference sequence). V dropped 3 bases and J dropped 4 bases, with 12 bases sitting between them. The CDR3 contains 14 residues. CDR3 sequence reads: CASSDQLDSTEAFF. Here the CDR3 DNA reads TGCGCCAGCAGTGACCAGCTGGACAGCACTGAAGCTTTCTTT.

The CDR3 DNA follows: TGCAGCGTTGCCGGTCTCGAAGCCTCCGCGAACACCGGGGAGCTGTTTTTT. Translation: CSVAGLEASANTGELFF. The chain recombines TRBV29-1 with TRBJ2-2; D not resolved. V lost 4 bases, J lost 0 bases, and 18 bases lay in between. There are 17 residues in the CDR3. Germline CDR1 and CDR2: SQVTM and ANQGSEA.

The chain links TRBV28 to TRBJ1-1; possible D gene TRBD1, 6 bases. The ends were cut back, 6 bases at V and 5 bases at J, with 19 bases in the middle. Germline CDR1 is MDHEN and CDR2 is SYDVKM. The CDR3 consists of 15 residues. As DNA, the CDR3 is TGTGCCAGCAGACCCTTTGGGGGGGCCAGTACTGAAGCTTTCTTT. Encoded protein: CASRPFGGASTEAFF.

CDR3 residues: CASRYRGAGEAYEQYF. The CDR3 coding sequence is TGTGCCAGTAGATACAGGGGAGCGGGAGAGGCTTACGAGCAGTACTTC. The rearrangement links TRBV19 to TRBJ2-7, with D tentatively TRBD2 (8 bases). V lost 6 bases to trimming and J lost 4 bases, with 22 bases between them. CDR3 size: 16 residues. The germline gives CDR1 LNHDA, CDR2 SQIVND (reference sequence).

CDR3 protein: CARRSRSEHTEAFF. CDR3 nucleotide sequence: TGTGCCAGAAGGTCCCGATCAGAACACACTGAAGCTTTCTTT. This chain links TRBV5-3 with TRBJ1-1; D is unresolved. TRBV5-3 is classed as an ORF, of uncertain function. The CDR3 extends over 14 amino acids. V was trimmed by 5 bases and J by 3 bases, leaving 14 bases between them.

This CDR3 reads CATSRVFTSGEQETQYF. DNA of the CDR3: TGTGCCACCAGCAGAGTATTTACTAGCGGGGAACAAGAGACCCAGTACTTC. The chain combines TRBV15 with TRBJ2-5, with 10 bases that match TRBD2. This CDR3 contains 17 residues. Germline values: CDR1 LNHNV, CDR2 YYDKDF (reference sequence). The V gene end was trimmed by 1 base and the J gene end by 2 bases; junction bases not matched to a gene: 7. The variable domain in full, with the rest retrieved from reference TRBV15 and TRBJ2-5, is DAMVIQNPRYQVTQFGKPVTLSCSQTLNHNVMYWYQQKSSQAPKLLFHYYDKDFNNEADTPDNFQSRRPNTSFCFLDIRSPGLGDTAMYLCATSRVFTSGEQETQYFGPGTRLLVL.

The chain's CDR3 is CASSQDKGQSSYNEQFF. CDR3 bases: TGCGCCAGCAGCCAAGATAAGGGACAGAGCTCCTACAATGAGCAGTTCTTC. J is TRBJ2-1 and V is TRBV4-1; 7 nucleotides agree with TRBD1. From germline, CDR1 is MGHRA and CDR2 YSYEKL. V dropped 0 bases and J dropped 0; count of bases not matched to a gene: 5. The CDR3 is 17 amino acids.

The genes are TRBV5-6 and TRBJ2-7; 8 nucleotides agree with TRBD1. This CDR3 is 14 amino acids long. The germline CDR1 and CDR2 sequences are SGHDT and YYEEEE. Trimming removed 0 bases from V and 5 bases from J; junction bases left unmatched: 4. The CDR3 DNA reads TGTGCCAGCAGCTTGGGCAGGGGGCTGGACGAGCAGTACTTC. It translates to CASSLGRGLDEQYF.

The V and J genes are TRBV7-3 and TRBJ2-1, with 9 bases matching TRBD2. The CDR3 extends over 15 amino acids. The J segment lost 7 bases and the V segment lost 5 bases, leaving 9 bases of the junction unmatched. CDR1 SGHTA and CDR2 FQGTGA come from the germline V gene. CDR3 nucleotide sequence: TGTGCCAGCAGCCGCGGGGGGGGGCAAGCGAATGAGCAGTTCTTC. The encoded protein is CASSRGGGQANEQFF.

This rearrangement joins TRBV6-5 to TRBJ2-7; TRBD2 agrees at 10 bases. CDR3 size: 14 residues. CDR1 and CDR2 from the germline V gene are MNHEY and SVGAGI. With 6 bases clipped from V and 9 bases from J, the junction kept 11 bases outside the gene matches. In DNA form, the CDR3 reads TGTGCCAGCAGCTCCTCAGCGGGAGGGCTGGTGCAGTACTTC. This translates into CASSSSAGGLVQYF.

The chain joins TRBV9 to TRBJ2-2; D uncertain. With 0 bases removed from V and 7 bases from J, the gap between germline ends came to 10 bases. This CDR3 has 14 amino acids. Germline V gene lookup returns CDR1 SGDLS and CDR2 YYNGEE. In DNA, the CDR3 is TGTGCCAGCAGCGTAGAACCGGGTAGCGGGGAGCTGTTTTTT. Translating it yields CASSVEPGSGELFF.